What follows are 27 T cell receptor beta chains derived from one specimen sequenced in a study of a mutant IDH1 vaccine in newly diagnosed glioma. Time point in this sample: week 23, last vaccination. Topical imiquimod was applied with each vaccine dose, which held 300 ug of mutant IDH1 20-mer peptide. Clones were read by immunoSEQ multiplex PCR, and TCRdb kept only the in-frame ones, dropping some. The sample shows tens of thousands of clones, 75% to 90% of them seen only once. No antigens are known for them. The source material was PBMCs, sampled from a glioma patient whose treatment included an IDH1 peptide vaccine. The receptors were gathered from a man in his forties with glioma.

In the case of this clone: This specimen includes other DNA sequences encoding the same CDR3. This chain links TRBV19 with TRBJ1-1; D is unresolved. V shed 3 bases and J shed 1 base, with 6 bases lying between them. The length of the CDR3 is 13 residues. CDR1 LNHDA and CDR2 SQIVND come from the germline V gene (reference sequence). The CDR3 region is CASSIKGNTEAFF. CDR3 DNA sequence: TGTGCCAGTAGTATCAAGGGGAACACTGAAGCTTTCTTT.

This rearrangement joins TRBV27 to TRBJ2-7; tentatively, D is TRBD1 (6 bases). Between the trimmed V and J ends, which lost 4 bases and 3 bases, there was a span of 13 bases. Germline V CDR1 and CDR2: MNHEY, SMNVEV (reference sequence). The CDR3 has 14 residues. The CDR3 nucleotides are TGTGCCAGCAGTTCCAGGGGCATAAGCTACGAGCAGTACTTC. Translation: CASSSRGISYEQYF.

V usage is TRBV18 and J usage is TRBJ2-1, with 12 positions matching TRBD1. Germline loops: CDR1 KGHSH, CDR2 LQKENI. The junction had 3 bases not matched to a gene; V was cut back by 0 bases and J by 6 bases. CDR3 length: 16 amino acids. The CDR3 sequence is CASSPPGQGAVNEQFF. Here the CDR3 DNA reads TGTGCCAGCTCACCACCGGGACAGGGGGCGGTCAATGAGCAGTTCTTC.

This clone came up once. V and J are TRBV5-1 and TRBJ2-2, with a weak D call TRBD1 (5 bases). Germline V gives CDR1 SGHRS, CDR2 YFSETQ. This CDR3 is 15 amino acids long. Trimming stripped 3 bases from V and 4 bases from J, with 13 bases between. In nucleotides, the CDR3 is TGCGCCAGCAGCTACACGACAGCCTCCACCGGGGAGCTGTTTTTT. It is translated as CASSYTTASTGELFF.

The sample holds a few counts of this clone. The chain carries TRBV5-1 and TRBJ2-7; tentatively, D is TRBD1 (6 bases). The CDR3 totals 15 residues. The V gene's germline CDR1 is SGHRS and CDR2 YFSETQ. Between the trimmed V and J ends, which lost 5 bases and 5 bases, there was a span of 20 bases. The CDR3 region is CASRPVSGVLNEQYF. The CDR3 coding sequence is TGCGCCAGCAGACCCGTGTCAGGGGTTTTGAACGAGCAGTACTTC.

V is TRBV6-1 and J is TRBJ1-6, with 7 bases that match TRBD1. From germline, CDR1 is MNHNS and CDR2 SASEGT. CDR3 length equals 20 residues. Germline trimming cut 0 bases from V and 0 bases from J; bases unmatched to any gene: 11. In DNA form, the CDR3 reads TGTGCCAGCAGTGAAGCGGCCAACAGGGGCCTGAGCTCCTATAATTCACCCCTCCACTTT. It specifies CASSEAANRGLSSYNSPLHF.

In its sample, this clone was seen a few times. V gene TRBV7-2 combines with J gene TRBJ2-3, with D hard to call. Trimming removed 1 base at V and 2 bases at J, with 16 bases between. This CDR3 has 17 amino acids. Germline-derived CDR1 and CDR2 are SGHTA and FQGNSA. CDR3 region: CASSLDSRPSPTDTQYF. The CDR3 coding sequence is TGTGCCAGCAGCTTAGATTCTCGGCCCTCCCCCACAGATACGCAGTATTTT.

The chain has TRBV2 and TRBJ2-7; TRBD2 matches 7 bases. V trimming: 8 bases; J trimming: 4 bases; junction bases outside the gene matches: 8. There are 13 residues in the CDR3. In germline, CDR1 is SNHLY, CDR2 FYNNEI. This CDR3 is CASERGSVYEQYF. The CDR3 nucleotides read TGTGCCAGCGAGCGGGGATCCGTTTACGAGCAGTACTTC.

CDR3 nucleotides: TGTGCCTGGAGCCCGGGGGGCCAGCTTCGTTCACCCCTCCACTTT. Translating it yields CAWSPGGQLRSPLHF. The J gene is TRBJ1-6, the V gene TRBV30, with D perhaps matching TRBD1 (6 bases). Germline assignment: CDR1 GTSNPN and CDR2 SVGIG (reference sequence). V gave up 3 bases and J gave up 9 bases, with 18 bases separating them. The CDR3 is 15 residues long.

The chain employs TRBV5-1 and TRBJ1-4; D not certain. V shed 3 bases and J shed 2 bases, with 11 bases lying between them. Germline V gives CDR1 SGHRS, CDR2 YFSETQ. The CDR3 has 15 residues. CDR3: CASSSDGVTNEKLFF. In DNA form, the CDR3 reads TGCGCCAGCAGCTCGGACGGAGTCACTAATGAAAAACTGTTTTTT. The variable domain in full, with the rest retrieved from reference TRBV5-1 and TRBJ1-4, is KAGVTQTPRYLIKTRGQQVTLSCSPISGHRSVSWYQQTPGQGLQFLFEYFSETQRNKGNFPGRFSGRQFSNSRSEMNVSTLELGDSALYLCASSSDGVTNEKLFFGSGTQLSVL.

The genes are TRBV5-5 and TRBJ1-2; D is undetermined. The CDR3 length is 12 residues. Looked up from germline, CDR1 is SGHKS and CDR2 is YYEKEE (reference sequence). Trimming pared 5 bases from V and 4 bases from J, leaving 9 bases between. CDR3 loop: CASRGAGYGYTF. CDR3 coding DNA: TGTGCCAGCAGGGGCGCAGGCTATGGCTACACCTTC. Variable domain in full (rest from reference TRBV5-5 and TRBJ1-2): DAGVTQSPTHLIKTRGQQVTLRCSPISGHKSVSWYQQVLGQGPQFIFQYYEKEERGRGNFPDRFSARQFPNYSSELNVNALLLGDSALYLCASRGAGYGYTFGSGTRLTVV.

V and J are TRBV12-5 and TRBJ1-1; D is unclear. Trimming pared 3 bases from V and 6 bases from J, leaving 8 bases between. CDR1 is LGHNT and CDR2 is FRNRAP in the germline V gene. This CDR3 contains 12 residues. As DNA, the CDR3 is TGTGCTAGTGGTTTAGAGGAGGCTGAAGCTTTCTTT. Protein: CASGLEEAEAFF.

This clone was picked up one time. The chain recombines TRBV6-6 with TRBJ1-2; the D is unclear. Germline CDR1 is MNHNY and CDR2 is SVGAGI (reference sequence). With 0 bases removed from V and 4 bases from J, the gap between germline ends came to 12 bases. The CDR3 totals 15 residues. The CDR3 sequence: CASSYSLEPFYGYTF. In DNA, the CDR3 is TGTGCCAGCAGTTACTCGCTGGAACCTTTCTATGGCTACACCTTC.

The J gene is TRBJ1-2, the V gene TRBV4-1, with 7 bases lining up with TRBD1. Germline V lookup: CDR1 MGHRA, CDR2 YSYEKL. The CDR3 runs 16 residues. J lost 3 bases, V lost 2 bases, and 9 bases had no gene match. This chain's CDR3 is CASSQPVRGGYYGYTF. The CDR3 nucleotides are TGCGCCAGCAGCCAACCAGTCCGAGGGGGCTACTATGGCTACACCTTC.

The chain joins TRBV2 to TRBJ2-7; tentative D call: TRBD2 (6 bases). This CDR3 has 14 amino acids. Trimming stripped 7 bases from V and 1 base from J, with 14 bases between. Looked up from germline, CDR1 is SNHLY and CDR2 is FYNNEI. The CDR3 region is CASKGTGVSYEQYF. In DNA, the CDR3 is TGTGCCAGCAAGGGTACGGGGGTGTCCTACGAGCAGTACTTC. Variable domain in full (rest from reference TRBV2 and TRBJ2-7): EPEVTQTPSHQVTQMGQEVILRCVPISNHLYFYWYRQILGQKVEFLVSFYNNEISEKSEIFDDQFSVERPDGSNFTLKIRSTKLEDSAMYFCASKGTGVSYEQYFGPGTRLTVT.

The rearrangement uses TRBV19 and TRBJ1-5; perhaps TRBD1 as D (6 bases). Trimming removed 6 bases at V and 2 bases at J, with 17 bases between. The CDR3 covers 16 residues. The germline V gene has CDR1 LNHDA and CDR2 SQIVND (reference sequence). DNA of the CDR3: TGTGCCAGTAGCATCGGCACAGGGCTTCGCAATCAGCCCCAGCATTTT. It is translated as CASSIGTGLRNQPQHF.

This chain connects TRBV5-1 to TRBJ2-5, with 11 bases lining up with TRBD1. The length of the CDR3 is 16 residues. The V and J ends lost 4 bases and 0 bases, in that order; junction bases with no gene match: 5. Germline CDR1 reads SGHRS; CDR2 reads YFSETQ. This CDR3 is CASSKGQGAYQETQYF. The CDR3 coding sequence is TGCGCCAGCAGCAAAGGACAGGGGGCGTACCAAGAGACCCAGTACTTC.

This clone was seen only once. The chain has TRBV9 and TRBJ1-2; D perhaps matches TRBD1 (5 bases). The CDR3 is 11 amino acids. Germline CDR1 is SGDLS and CDR2 is YYNGEE. V was trimmed by 5 bases and J by 6 bases, leaving 8 bases between them. The CDR3, as DNA: TGTGCCAGCAGGGGCAGGGATGGCTACACCTTC. Translating gives CASRGRDGYTF.

The genes are TRBV6-6 and TRBJ1-2; TRBD1 matches 8 bases. Unmatched junction bases numbered 4, after V lost 2 bases and J lost 5 bases. CDR3 length equals 14 residues. CDR1 and CDR2 from the germline V gene are MNHNY and SVGAGI (reference sequence). Written as DNA, the CDR3 is TGTGCCAGCAGTTACGAAGACAGGGGATATGGCTACACCTTC. Translated: CASSYEDRGYGYTF.

The CDR3 sequence is CASSEKTVNNSPLHF. CDR3 sequence (DNA): TGTGCCAGCAGTGAAAAGACAGTAAATAATTCACCCCTCCACTTT. The V gene is TRBV25-1, the J gene TRBJ1-6, with a tentative D call TRBD1 (5 bases). Germline CDR1 and CDR2: MGHDK and SYGVNS. The V end was cut by 2 bases, the J end by 5 bases, with 10 bases between. The CDR3 consists of 15 residues.

This clone appeared a few times. DNA for the CDR3: TGTGCCAGCAGTAAACAGGGATACAGCAATCAGCCCCAGCATTTT. Protein: CASSKQGYSNQPQHF. This sequence joins TRBV6-1 and TRBJ1-5, with D maybe TRBD1 (6 bases). The CDR3 is 15 amino acids. V was cut by 5 bases and J by 1 base, with 12 bases left in between. The V gene's germline CDR1 is MNHNS and CDR2 SASEGT.

The gene calls are TRBV7-3 and TRBJ2-2; no clear D. Trimming cost V 4 bases and J 3 bases, with 3 bases left between them. Germline V CDR1 and CDR2: SGHTA, FQGTGA. CDR3 length: 12 amino acids. In DNA, the CDR3 is TGTGCCAGCAGCTCCGACACCGGGGAGCTGTTTTTT. It encodes CASSSDTGELFF.

This clone appeared once. V usage is TRBV5-1 and J usage is TRBJ1-4; D gene uncertain. Germline V lookup: CDR1 SGHRS, CDR2 YFSETQ. There are 16 residues in the CDR3. The V and J ends lost 1 base and 0 bases respectively, with 10 bases between them. This CDR3 reads CASSLSGIATNEKLFF. The CDR3 DNA reads as TGCGCCAGCAGCTTGTCTGGAATTGCAACTAATGAAAAACTGTTTTTT.

This clone came up once. The chain combines TRBV5-4 with TRBJ2-2; D might be TRBD1 (5 bases). The CDR3 totals 15 residues. Germline V gene data show CDR1 as SGHNT and CDR2 as YYREEE (reference sequence). V was pared by 0 bases and J by 6 bases, with 12 bases between. CDR3 residues: CASSLVTGRSGELFF. The CDR3 coding sequence is TGTGCCAGCAGCTTGGTTACAGGACGTTCCGGGGAGCTGTTTTTT. Looking up the rest from reference TRBV5-4 and TRBJ2-2 gives the full variable domain: ETGVTQSPTHLIKTRGQQVTLRCSSQSGHNTVSWYQQALGQGPQFIFQYYREEENGRGNFPPRFSGLQFPNYSSELNVNALELDDSALYLCASSLVTGRSGELFFGEGSRLTVL.

The rearrangement joins TRBV7-8 to TRBJ1-2, with a possible D match to TRBD1 (5 bases). The CDR3 is made up of 15 amino acids. V was cut by 4 bases and J by 0 bases, with 12 bases left in between. From germline, CDR1 is SGHVS and CDR2 FQNEAQ. This CDR3 reads CASSSLTGANYGYTF. In nucleotides, the CDR3 is TGTGCCAGCAGCTCCCTAACGGGGGCTAACTATGGCTACACCTTC.

This chain joins TRBV6-1 and TRBJ1-5, with D unclear. The CDR3 runs to 15 residues. The germline V and J ends were trimmed by 5 bases and 2 bases, with 13 bases remaining between them. Germline CDR1 reads MNHNS; CDR2 reads SASEGT. CDR3 DNA: TGTGCCAGCAGTACCTACCCTGGGGGCAATCAGCCCCAGCATTTT. It translates to CASSTYPGGNQPQHF.

V is TRBV18 and J is TRBJ1-3; TRBD1 matches 7 bases. J lost 3 bases, V lost 6 bases, and 5 bases had no gene match. Germline loops: CDR1 KGHSH, CDR2 LQKENI. The CDR3 runs to 14 residues. The CDR3 here is CASSPDRVGNTIYF. CDR3 sequence (DNA): TGTGCCAGCTCTCCCGACAGGGTTGGAAACACCATATATTTT.